This T cell receptor beta chain was captured by sequencing in a study of regulatory T cells in long-lasting Graves disease. Overall study findings and caveats: Favoring TRBV28, TRBJ1-2 and TRBJ2-5 was a feature seen in persistent disease. More public clonotypes were shared by persistent patients (2,741) than by new patients (about 970).

Building of the TCR beta libraries involved iRepertoire HTBI primers and Arm-PCR of CDR3 regions. TCRdb re-called the multiplex PCR reads with MiXCR, one entry per CDR3 protein. The profile shows some 300,000 distinct CDR3 sequences, 22% of them singletons. This clonotype was counted a few times. What it recognizes is unknown. As for time point: persistent/refractory GD, antithyroid drugs over 5 years with positive TRAb. The TCR library used RNA extracted from PBMCs. Trimming shortened V by 4 bases and J by 8 bases, and 21 bases separated the two germline ends. The CDR3 covers 16 residues. The germline gives CDR1 SGHRS, CDR2 YFSETQ.

The chain uses TRBV5-1 and TRBJ1-4; D is uncertain. The material sequenced was peripheral blood mononuclear cells (PBMCs), taken when the disease was refractory, from a patient treated with antithyroid drugs. This clonotype was sampled from a female donor with Graves disease. The DNA of the CDR3 is TGCGCCAGCAGCAATGGGCCGACGACGGTGAACGAAAAACTGTTTTTT. Translating it yields CASSNGPTTVNEKLFF.